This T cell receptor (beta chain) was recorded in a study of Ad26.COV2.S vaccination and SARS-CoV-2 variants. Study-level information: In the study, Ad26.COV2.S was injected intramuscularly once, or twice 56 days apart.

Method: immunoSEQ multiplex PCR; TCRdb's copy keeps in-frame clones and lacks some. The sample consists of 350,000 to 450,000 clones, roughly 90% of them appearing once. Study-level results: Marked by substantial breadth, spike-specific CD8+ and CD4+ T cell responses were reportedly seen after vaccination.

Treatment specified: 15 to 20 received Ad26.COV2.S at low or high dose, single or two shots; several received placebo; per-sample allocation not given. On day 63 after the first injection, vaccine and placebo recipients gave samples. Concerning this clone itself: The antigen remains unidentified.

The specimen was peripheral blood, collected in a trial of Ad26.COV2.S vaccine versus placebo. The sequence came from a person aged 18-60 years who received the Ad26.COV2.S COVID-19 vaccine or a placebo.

The CDR3 DNA reads TGTGCCAGCAGTTACTCCGGGCCGACGACCCAGCCCCAGCATTTT. Amino acid sequence: CASSYSGPTTQPQHF. This rearrangement joins TRBV6-5 to TRBJ1-5; no clear D. The CDR3 consists of 15 residues. CDR1 MNHEY and CDR2 SVGAGI come from the germline V gene. Trimming stripped 0 bases from V and 7 bases from J, with 13 bases between.